This T cell receptor beta chain is drawn from a study of blood T cell repertoires in COVID-19. In the study overall: Collection of acute and convalescent COVID-19 samples took place in the United States, Italy and Spain. PBMCs, B-cell-depleted T cells, or T cells were the source of the cDNA or gDNA that made up the material.

The CDR3 is 15 residues long. The germline gives CDR1 LNHDA, CDR2 SQIVND (reference sequence). V shed 6 bases, J shed 6 bases, and the junction held 9 bases outside the gene matches. Methods used by the authors: Reference gene primer amplification gave estimated nucleated cell counts. The repertoire was sequenced with immunoSEQ multiplex PCR; TCRdb's copy has only in-frame clones and lacks some. D and trimming were read from the DNA, whereas the V and J calls and clone size are those reported in that table. This repertoire shows nearly 45,000 clones, 60% to 80% found once; its top ten account for 15% to 20%.

Sequenced sample: peripheral blood. The receptor was isolated from a man aged 65 to 79 with acute or convalescent COVID-19. The J gene is TRBJ2-1, the V gene TRBV19; TRBD1 matches 9 bases. This CDR3 is CASRHPGQGPNEQFF. As DNA, the CDR3 is TGTGCCAGTAGGCACCCGGGACAGGGACCCAATGAGCAGTTCTTC.